Listed here are 21 T cell receptor beta chains from one sample, sequenced in a study of CD8+ T cells in alopecia areata. This sample's treatment: oral pan-JAK inhibitor, 5-10 mg twice daily. It was cDNA, reverse transcribed from extracted RNA, that served as the sequencing template. The method was immunoSEQ multiplex PCR; TCRdb's version includes in-frame clones alone and lacks a portion of them. The sample lists about 210,000 clones; approximately 67% were seen once. Here the sequenced sample was CD4+ T cells sorted from blood, taken between weeks 43 and 45, from a patient treated with tofacitinib. These receptors came from a human donor with alopecia areata.

The chain has TRBV4-3 and TRBJ2-1, with TRBD1 identical over 7 bases. The CDR3 consists of 14 residues. The V segment lost 4 bases and the J segment 5 bases; nucleotides outside the gene matches: 5. Germline V gives CDR1 LGHNA, CDR2 YSLEER. The CDR3 bases are TGCGCCAGCAGCCCCGGGACAGCGAACAATGAGCAGTTCTTC. Residues: CASSPGTANNEQFF.

The rearrangement joins TRBV5-1 to TRBJ2-6; TRBD1 matches 7 bases. This CDR3 spans 18 amino acids. Germline trimming cut 1 base from V and 4 bases from J; bases unmatched to any gene: 11. Germline V lookup: CDR1 SGHRS, CDR2 YFSETQ. The chain's CDR3 is CASSLRTGRPQGANVLTF. CDR3 in DNA: TGCGCCAGCAGCTTGCGGACAGGTCGGCCTCAGGGGGCCAACGTCCTGACTTTC.

The CDR3 DNA sequence: TGTGCCAGCAGCTCACTCCGCCTGGACAGGGGAGCAACCTACGAGCAGTACTTC. Protein sequence: CASSSLRLDRGATYEQYF. The gene calls are TRBV5-4 and TRBJ2-7; TRBD1 matches at 9 bases. CDR3 size: 18 residues. With V trimmed by 3 bases and J by 2 bases, 15 bases remained unmatched. In germline, CDR1 is SGHNT, CDR2 YYREEE (reference sequence).

The chain carries TRBV29-1 and TRBJ1-1; D may be TRBD1 (6 bases). V was cut by 1 base and J by 8 bases, with 8 bases left in between. CDR1 SQVTM and CDR2 ANQGSEA come from the germline V gene. The CDR3 covers 11 residues. The CDR3 here is CSVEVQGEAFF. The CDR3 coding sequence is TGCAGCGTTGAAGTACAGGGAGAAGCTTTCTTT.

The rearrangement links TRBV30 to TRBJ2-3, with D tentatively TRBD2 (6 bases). Germline assignment: CDR1 GTSNPN and CDR2 SVGIG (reference sequence). CDR3 length equals 16 residues. With 0 bases removed from V and 2 bases from J, the gap between germline ends came to 15 bases. The CDR3 DNA is TGTGCCTGGAGTGTTATCGGGACTCCTCTCACAGATACGCAGTATTTT. Its protein product is CAWSVIGTPLTDTQYF.

J is TRBJ2-5 and V is TRBV7-8; maybe TRBD1 (6 bases). The length of the CDR3 is 15 residues. In germline, CDR1 is SGHVS, CDR2 FQNEAQ. The V gene lost 3 bases and the J gene lost 2 bases, with 13 bases spanning the gap. The CDR3 sequence is CASSFTLDRQETQYF. The CDR3 region has the DNA TGTGCCAGCAGCTTCACCCTGGACAGACAAGAGACCCAGTACTTC.

The chain is built from TRBV5-6 and TRBJ2-3; 8 bases are shared with TRBD1. The CDR3 sequence is 17 residues long. V was pared by 1 base and J by 5 bases, with 12 bases of the junction left unmatched. In germline, CDR1 is SGHDT, CDR2 YYEEEE. The CDR3 sequence: CASSLRMVGTGGDTQYF. CDR3 coding DNA: TGTGCCAGCAGCTTGCGAATGGTAGGGACAGGTGGAGATACGCAGTATTTT.

The table lists this clone with a count of one. The chain has TRBV28 and TRBJ1-5; unclear D gene. The CDR3 runs to 12 residues. The germline CDR1 and CDR2 sequences are MDHEN and SYDVKM. Trimming left V 6 bases short and J 11 bases short, with 14 bases between. The CDR3 sequence: CASRVNRESQHF. The CDR3 region has the DNA TGTGCCAGCAGGGTTAACCGAGAGTCCCAGCATTTT.

The chain links TRBV7-9 to TRBJ1-6; 7 nucleotides match TRBD1. The CDR3 spans 15 residues. The trim removed 5 bases at V and 8 bases at J, leaving 9 bases unmatched. Germline CDR1 and CDR2: SEHNR and FQNEAQ (reference sequence). The chain's CDR3 is CASSNRQGMDSPLHF. The CDR3, as DNA: TGTGCCAGCAGCAACAGACAGGGTATGGATTCACCCCTCCACTTT. The whole variable domain, remainder taken from reference TRBV7-9 and TRBJ1-6, is DTGVSQNPRHKITKRGQNVTFRCDPISEHNRLYWYRQTLGQGPEFLTYFQNEAQLEKSRLLSDRFSAERPKGSFSTLEIQRTEQGDSAMYLCASSNRQGMDSPLHFGNGTRLTVT.

V is TRBV9 and J is TRBJ2-1, with TRBD1 as a possible D gene (6 bases). The CDR3 extends over 13 amino acids. Germline V gene sequence: CDR1 SGDLS, CDR2 YYNGEE. The V end lost 4 bases, the J end lost 4 bases, and 9 bases lay between the germline ends. CDR3 sequence reads: CASSYTGYNEQFF. CDR3 sequence (DNA): TGTGCCAGCAGCTACACAGGGTACAATGAGCAGTTCTTC.

The table lists this clone with a few counts. The chain links TRBV5-1 to TRBJ2-1; TRBD1 matches 7 bases. The J segment lost 15 bases and the V segment lost 4 bases, leaving 19 bases of the junction unmatched. Germline V CDR1 and CDR2: SGHRS, YFSETQ. The CDR3 covers 15 residues. CDR3 nucleotide sequence: TGCGCCAGCAGCCCCGGTGGGACAGAGTCGTTTGATCCGTTCTTC. Its translation is CASSPGGTESFDPFF.

This clone was seen only once. The chain couples TRBV7-3 to TRBJ1-1; TRBD1 might be the D (5 bases). The germline V gene has CDR1 SGHTA and CDR2 FQGTGA. V gave up 3 bases and J gave up 1 base, with 9 bases separating them. The CDR3 contains 14 residues. The chain's CDR3 is CASSLYGGNTEAFF. The CDR3 DNA reads as TGTGCCAGCAGCTTGTATGGGGGGAACACTGAAGCTTTCTTT.

The chain recombines TRBV5-1 with TRBJ1-2; D gene ambiguous. The ends were cut back, 7 bases at V and 8 bases at J, with 18 bases in the middle. The CDR3 contains 13 residues. Germline-derived CDR1 and CDR2 are SGHRS and YFSETQ. The CDR3 reads CASAAGERGGYTF. The CDR3 bases are TGCGCCAGCGCTGCCGGGGAGAGAGGAGGCTACACCTTC.

The chain employs TRBV29-1 and TRBJ2-7; D is uncertain. V lost 2 bases and J lost 1, with 6 bases in between. Germline values: CDR1 SQVTM, CDR2 ANQGSEA. The CDR3 is made up of 12 amino acids. This CDR3 is CSVEFPSYEQYF. DNA for the CDR3: TGCAGCGTTGAATTTCCTTCCTACGAGCAGTACTTC.

This clone was picked up a small number of times. This chain links TRBV5-1 with TRBJ2-2, with 9 bases matching TRBD1. Per germline, CDR1 SGHRS and CDR2 YFSETQ. CDR3 size: 15 residues. Trimming cost V 1 base and J 4 bases; bases outside gene matches: 2. CDR3 nucleotides: TGCGCCAGCAGCTTGACAGGGGGCATCACCGGGGAGCTGTTTTTT. Protein sequence: CASSLTGGITGELFF.

This chain joins TRBV29-1 and TRBJ2-2; TRBD2 matches 10 bases. J lost 1 base, V lost 4 bases, and 3 bases had no gene match. CDR3 length: 15 amino acids. In germline, CDR1 is SQVTM, CDR2 ANQGSEA. Here the CDR3 DNA reads TGCAGCGTTGGTGCTAGCGGGGGGAACACCGGGGAGCTGTTTTTT. Translated: CSVGASGGNTGELFF.

This clone was seen more than once but under ten times. V and J are TRBV7-9 and TRBJ1-1; D not certain. Germline-derived CDR1 and CDR2 are SEHNR and FQNEAQ (reference sequence). Trimming shortened V by 6 bases and J by 2 bases, and 13 bases separated the two germline ends. This CDR3 has 14 amino acids. The CDR3 loop reads CASSLSGPNTEAFF. CDR3 nucleotides: TGTGCCAGCAGTTTGTCCGGACCAAACACTGAAGCTTTCTTT.

The chain recombines TRBV25-1 with TRBJ2-7, with 11 bases aligning to TRBD1. After removal of 3 bases from V and 2 bases from J, the junction contained 12 bases not matched to a gene. The CDR3 totals 18 residues. Germline CDR1 reads MGHDK; CDR2 reads SYGVNS. The CDR3 bases are TGTGCCAGCAGTGACGCCCGGACAGGGGGCCAATGGACCTACGAGCAGTACTTC. Its translation is CASSDARTGGQWTYEQYF.

V gene TRBV12-5 combines with J gene TRBJ2-1; D not certain. Trimming pared 10 bases from V and 9 bases from J, leaving 13 bases between. The CDR3 consists of 11 residues. The germline V gene encodes CDR1 LGHNT and CDR2 FRNRAP. The CDR3 DNA is TGTGCTATCCGCCTTTTGAGTGAGCAGTTCTTC. The encoded protein is CAIRLLSEQFF.

This chain uses TRBV7-9 with TRBJ1-6; the D gene is possibly TRBD1 (6 bases). V shed 3 bases and J shed 7 bases, with 10 bases lying between them. The CDR3 is 14 amino acids. Germline CDR1 is SEHNR and CDR2 is FQNEAQ (reference sequence). CDR3 residues: CASSFHRENSPLHF. CDR3 nucleotides: TGTGCCAGCAGCTTTCACAGGGAGAATTCACCCCTCCACTTT.

The chain couples TRBV5-1 to TRBJ1-5; a possible D gene is TRBD1 (6 bases). The germline gives CDR1 SGHRS, CDR2 YFSETQ. Trimming left V 0 bases short and J 8 bases short, with 15 bases between. CDR3 size: 15 residues. CDR3 DNA: TGCGCCAGCAGCTTGGATGGGACACCTCTGGAGCCCCAGCATTTT. Protein sequence: CASSLDGTPLEPQHF. Together with reference TRBV5-1 and TRBJ1-5, the CDR3 gives the full variable domain: KAGVTQTPRYLIKTRGQQVTLSCSPISGHRSVSWYQQTPGQGLQFLFEYFSETQRNKGNFPGRFSGRQFSNSRSEMNVSTLELGDSALYLCASSLDGTPLEPQHFGDGTRLSIL.